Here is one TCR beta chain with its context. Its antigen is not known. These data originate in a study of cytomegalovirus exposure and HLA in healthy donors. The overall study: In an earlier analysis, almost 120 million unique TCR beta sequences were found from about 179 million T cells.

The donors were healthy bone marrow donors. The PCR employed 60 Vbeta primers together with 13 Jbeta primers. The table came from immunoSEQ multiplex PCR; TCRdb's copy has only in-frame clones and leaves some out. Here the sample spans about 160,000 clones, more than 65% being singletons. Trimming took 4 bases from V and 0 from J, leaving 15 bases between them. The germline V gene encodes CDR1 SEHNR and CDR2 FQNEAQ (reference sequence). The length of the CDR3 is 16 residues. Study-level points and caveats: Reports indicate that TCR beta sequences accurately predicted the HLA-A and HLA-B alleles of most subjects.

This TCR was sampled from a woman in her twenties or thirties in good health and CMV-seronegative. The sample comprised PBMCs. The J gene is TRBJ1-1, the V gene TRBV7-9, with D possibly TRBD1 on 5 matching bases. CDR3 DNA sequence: TGTGCCAGCAGCTCCCGTGGGGGGTACTTGAACACTGAAGCTTTCTTT. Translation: CASSSRGGYLNTEAFF.